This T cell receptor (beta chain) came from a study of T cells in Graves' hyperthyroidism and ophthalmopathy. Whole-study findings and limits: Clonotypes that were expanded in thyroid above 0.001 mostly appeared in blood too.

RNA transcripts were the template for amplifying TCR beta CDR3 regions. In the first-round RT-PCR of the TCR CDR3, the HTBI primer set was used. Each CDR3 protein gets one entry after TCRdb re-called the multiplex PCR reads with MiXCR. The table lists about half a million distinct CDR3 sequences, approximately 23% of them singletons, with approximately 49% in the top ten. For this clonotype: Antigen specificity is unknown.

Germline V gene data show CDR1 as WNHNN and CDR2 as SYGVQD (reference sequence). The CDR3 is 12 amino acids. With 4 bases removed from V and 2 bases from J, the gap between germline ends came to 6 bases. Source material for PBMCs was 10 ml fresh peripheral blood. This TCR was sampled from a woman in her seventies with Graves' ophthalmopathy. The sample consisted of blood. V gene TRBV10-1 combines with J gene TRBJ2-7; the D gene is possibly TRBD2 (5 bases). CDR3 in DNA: TGCGCCAGCAGTGGAGGGCCCTACGAGCAGTACTTC. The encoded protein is CASSGGPYEQYF.